This T cell receptor (beta chain) was recorded in a study of CD8 T cells in ankylosing spondylitis. TCRdb reprocessed the 5' RACE reads with MiXCR, giving one entry per CDR3 protein. This table has 130,000 or so distinct CDR3 sequences, 17% appearing once. This clonotype was observed many times. As yet, its antigen is unknown. Overall study findings and caveats: Peripheral blood held disease-linked clones only at relatively low frequency, and these were CD8+. The study looked at matched synovial fluid samples from ankylosing spondylitis patients. Disease-linked clones were reported to be significantly enriched there. Within ankylosing spondylitis blood, a TCR beta motif made up of several highly homologous variants appeared to be characteristic.

The TCR comes from a male donor with ankylosing spondylitis. Sequenced: blood, either unsorted or a sorted T cell fraction (not recorded which).

The CDR3 DNA follows: TGTGCCAGCAGTTTTCCGGGAGCGGGAGGAATCCACGAGCAGTACTTC. It encodes CASSFPGAGGIHEQYF. The rearrangement links TRBV12-3 or TRBV12-4 to TRBJ2-7; 9 bases match TRBD2. This CDR3 region has 16 residues. V dropped 3 bases and J dropped 5; count of bases not matched to a gene: 11.